This passage covers 25 T cell receptor beta chains from one sample sequenced in a study of cytomegalovirus exposure and HLA in healthy donors. Amplification used 60 Vbeta primers and 13 Jbeta primers. The assay was immunoSEQ multiplex PCR, and TCRdb's table has in-frame clones only and misses some. The sample includes 95,000 to 150,000 clones, around 70% of them seen just once. Sequencing input: PBMCs. Receptors were obtained from a woman in her thirties or forties in good health and CMV-seronegative.

J is TRBJ1-4 and V is TRBV2; 9 nucleotides line up with TRBD1. The V segment lost 3 bases and the J segment 7 bases; nucleotides outside the gene matches: 6. The CDR3 extends over 15 amino acids. The germline V gene encodes CDR1 SNHLY and CDR2 FYNNEI. CDR3: CASSDPGQGSEKLFF. As DNA, the CDR3 is TGTGCCAGCAGTGACCCGGGACAGGGTAGTGAAAAACTGTTTTTT.

V is TRBV7-8 and J is TRBJ2-2; 11 bases are shared with TRBD2. CDR1 is SGHVS, CDR2 FQNEAQ, per germline. The CDR3 is 15 amino acids. Trimming removed 5 bases from V and 6 bases from J; junction bases left unmatched: 5. CDR3 coding DNA: TGTGCCAGCAGCCGTAGCGGGGGGGCCTCCGGGGAGCTGTTTTTT. The encoded protein is CASSRSGGASGELFF.

The chain joins TRBV27 to TRBJ1-5; possible D gene TRBD1, 5 bases. V shed 5 bases and J shed 7 bases, with 15 bases lying between them. The CDR3 contains 14 residues. Per germline, CDR1 MNHEY and CDR2 SMNVEV (reference sequence). The CDR3 is CASSRRDKVQPQHF. The CDR3 bases are TGTGCCAGCAGTCGCAGGGATAAAGTCCAGCCCCAGCATTTT.

This clone was seen just once. J is TRBJ2-5 and V is TRBV4-3, with 10 positions matching TRBD2. Trimming took 1 base from V and 5 from J; bases not matched to a gene: 13. The CDR3 extends over 18 amino acids. The germline V gene encodes CDR1 LGHNA and CDR2 YSLEER. CDR3 sequence: CASSQASGGRSGWETQYF. CDR3 sequence (DNA): TGCGCCAGCAGCCAAGCTAGCGGGGGACGAAGCGGATGGGAGACCCAGTACTTC.

This chain uses TRBV6-6 with TRBJ1-2; the D is unclear. Trimming shortened V by 0 bases and J by 8 bases, and 7 bases separated the two germline ends. The CDR3 covers 12 residues. The germline V gene has CDR1 MNHNY and CDR2 SVGAGI (reference sequence). The CDR3 nucleotides are TGTGCCAGCAGTTACTCGGGAGGCGGCTACACCTTC. This translates into CASSYSGGGYTF.

This sequence joins TRBV7-2 and TRBJ2-7; 10 bases map to TRBD2. CDR1 is SGHTA, CDR2 FQGNSA, per germline. Germline trimming cut 3 bases from V and 2 bases from J; bases unmatched to any gene: 4. The CDR3 covers 15 residues. The CDR3 nucleotides are TGTGCCAGCAGCTTGGAGCGGGAGGGCCCCTACGAGCAGTACTTC. It codes for CASSLEREGPYEQYF.

This rearrangement joins TRBV4-3 to TRBJ2-3; the D gene is possibly TRBD2 (6 bases). The V gene's germline CDR1 is LGHNA and CDR2 YSLEER. V lost 3 bases and J lost 3, with 10 bases in between. This CDR3 is 14 amino acids long. DNA of the CDR3: TGCGCCAGCAGCCAGGGGACTTTTACAGATACGCAGTATTTT. This encodes CASSQGTFTDTQYF.

The chain couples TRBV29-1 to TRBJ2-5; 9 bases agree with TRBD1. CDR1 SQVTM and CDR2 ANQGSEA come from the germline V gene. V lost 0 bases, J lost 4 bases, and 6 bases stayed unmatched. CDR3 length equals 15 residues. The CDR3 region has the DNA TGCAGCGTTGAAGACCCACAGGGGGCAAGAGAGACCCAGTACTTC. Its protein is CSVEDPQGARETQYF. The full variable domain, completed using reference TRBV29-1 and TRBJ2-5, is SAVISQKPSRDICQRGTSLTIQCQVDSQVTMMFWYRQQPGQSLTLIATANQGSEATYESGFVIDKFPISRPNLTFSTLTVSNMSPEDSSIYLCSVEDPQGARETQYFGPGTRLLVL.

The genes are TRBV4-1 and TRBJ2-2; 15 bases line up with TRBD2. This CDR3 contains 17 residues. The germline CDR1 and CDR2 sequences are MGHRA and YSYEKL. V gave up 2 bases and J gave up 6 bases; unmatched junction bases: 4. CDR3 protein: CASSQTGTSGGSGELFF. CDR3 bases: TGCGCCAGCAGCCAAACCGGGACTAGCGGGGGGTCCGGGGAGCTGTTTTTT.

The chain joins TRBV5-1 to TRBJ1-2; TRBD1 aligns across 8 bases. Germline V gene sequence: CDR1 SGHRS, CDR2 YFSETQ. The CDR3 covers 13 residues. The V segment lost 2 bases and the J segment 4 bases; nucleotides outside the gene matches: 1. This CDR3 reads CASSFGQGYGYTF. The DNA of the CDR3 is TGCGCCAGCAGCTTCGGACAGGGCTATGGCTACACCTTC.

Of note for this clone: Compared with germline, one end of the junction differs, possibly owing to a read error. The rearrangement uses TRBV6-1 and TRBJ2-4; 7 bases are shared with TRBD2. Germline V gene lookup returns CDR1 MNHNS and CDR2 SASEGT. This CDR3 contains 15 residues. The DNA of the CDR3 is TGTGCCAGCAGTGATGGGGCGGGAGCCCAAAACATTCAGTACTTC. Translated: CASSDGAGAQNIQYF.

V gene TRBV19 combines with J gene TRBJ2-7, with D tentatively TRBD1 (5 bases). The length of the CDR3 is 13 residues. Germline CDR1 and CDR2: LNHDA and SQIVND (reference sequence). V lost 3 bases and J 3 bases, leaving 9 bases between the germline ends. The CDR3 DNA reads as TGTGCCAGTAGTATGTCAGGGCGCTACGAGCAGTACTTC. Amino acid sequence: CASSMSGRYEQYF.

V gene TRBV7-2 combines with J gene TRBJ2-7; TRBD2 agrees at 14 bases. The CDR3 is made up of 15 amino acids. Germline V gene lookup returns CDR1 SGHTA and CDR2 FQGNSA. V shed 5 bases and J 2 bases; nucleotides not matched to a gene: 2. This CDR3 reads CASSQTSGGAYEQYF. The DNA of the CDR3 is TGTGCCAGCAGCCAGACTAGCGGGGGGGCCTACGAGCAGTACTTC.

The J gene is TRBJ1-3, the V gene TRBV2; D unresolved. The CDR3 runs to 12 residues. The germline V gene has CDR1 SNHLY and CDR2 FYNNEI. The germline V and J ends were trimmed by 7 bases and 0 bases, with 4 bases remaining between them. The CDR3 here is CASTVSGNTIYF. The CDR3 coding sequence is TGTGCCAGCACAGTCTCTGGAAACACCATATATTTT. The entire variable domain, with the rest obtained from reference TRBV2 and TRBJ1-3, is as follows: EPEVTQTPSHQVTQMGQEVILRCVPISNHLYFYWYRQILGQKVEFLVSFYNNEISEKSEIFDDQFSVERPDGSNFTLKIRSTKLEDSAMYFCASTVSGNTIYFGEGSWLTVV.

This rearrangement joins TRBV9 to TRBJ2-1, with 8 nucleotides matching TRBD2. The germline gives CDR1 SGDLS, CDR2 YYNGEE. This CDR3 is 15 amino acids long. The V gene end was trimmed by 0 bases and the J gene end by 4 bases; junction bases not matched to a gene: 3. The chain's CDR3 is CASSVDIAGYNEQFF. The CDR3 DNA reads TGTGCCAGCAGCGTAGACATAGCGGGGTACAATGAGCAGTTCTTC.

V is TRBV7-6 and J is TRBJ1-1; D gene ambiguous. The CDR3 length is 11 residues. CDR1 and CDR2 (germline): SGHVS, FNYEAQ. The V end was cut by 3 bases, the J end by 7 bases, with 6 bases between. DNA for the CDR3: TGTGCCAGCAGCTTGAAACTTGAAGCTTTCTTT. Its protein product is CASSLKLEAFF.

V gene TRBV6-6 combines with J gene TRBJ2-5; TRBD1 matches at 8 bases. CDR3 length equals 13 residues. Germline trimming cut 7 bases from V and 11 bases from J; bases unmatched to any gene: 12. Germline lookup yields CDR1 MNHNY and CDR2 SVGAGI (reference sequence). CDR3 bases: TGTGCCAGCACAGGACAGGGATACGGTAGGCAGTACTTC. Amino acid sequence: CASTGQGYGRQYF.

This sequence joins TRBV7-6 and TRBJ2-1; tentatively, D is TRBD1 (5 bases). Germline loops: CDR1 SGHVS, CDR2 FNYEAQ. V lost 6 bases and J lost 5, with 20 bases in between. The CDR3 contains 16 residues. CDR3 bases: TGTGCCAGCAGTTTCAGGACAAGGGAAGACCACAATGAGCAGTTCTTC. As protein: CASSFRTREDHNEQFF.

This chain uses TRBV25-1 with TRBJ2-1, with 9 nucleotides matching TRBD2. The CDR3 spans 16 residues. Germline assignment: CDR1 MGHDK and CDR2 SYGVNS. V shed 4 bases, J shed 8 bases, and the junction held 12 bases outside the gene matches. Written as DNA, the CDR3 is TGTGCCAGCAGTGGGGCCGTAGCGGGGGAATTCCATGAGCAGTTCTTC. It yields the protein CASSGAVAGEFHEQFF.

The rearrangement uses TRBV19 and TRBJ2-2, with TRBD2 matching over 14 bases. The trim removed 4 bases at V and 1 base at J, leaving 2 bases unmatched. This CDR3 spans 17 amino acids. Per the germline V gene, CDR1 is LNHDA and CDR2 is SQIVND (reference sequence). CDR3 in amino acids: CASSRGLAGENTGELFF. The DNA of the CDR3 is TGTGCCAGTAGTAGGGGACTAGCGGGAGAGAACACCGGGGAGCTGTTTTTT.

V gene TRBV5-1 combines with J gene TRBJ1-1, with 12 bases that match TRBD1. This CDR3 comprises 15 residues. Trimming at V came to 0 bases and at J to 10 bases, leaving 7 bases not matched to a gene. Germline CDR1 reads SGHRS; CDR2 reads YFSETQ. DNA of the CDR3: TGCGCCAGCAGCTTGGAGGGACAGGGGGCCTCAGGAGCTTTCTTT. This codes for CASSLEGQGASGAFF.

The chain couples TRBV7-9 to TRBJ1-2; 8 bases agree with TRBD1. CDR3 size: 17 residues. V was clipped by 3 bases and J by 6 bases; unmatched bases: 15. Germline V CDR1 and CDR2: SEHNR, FQNEAQ (reference sequence). The CDR3 coding sequence is TGTGCCAGCAGCTTGAGACAGGGGACGTTCAGGGGAGATGGCTACACCTTC. It yields the protein CASSLRQGTFRGDGYTF.

This clone was observed a single time. Other DNA sequences in the sample encode the same CDR3. The chain links TRBV5-4 to TRBJ2-7; 7 bases align to TRBD2. The CDR3 has 14 amino acids. Trimming took 0 bases from V and 4 from J; bases not matched to a gene: 4. Germline V gene data show CDR1 as SGHNT and CDR2 as YYREEE (reference sequence). The CDR3: CASSLAGGRYEQYF. In nucleotides, the CDR3 is TGTGCCAGCAGCTTGGCGGGGGGTCGTTACGAGCAGTACTTC.

This clone occurred once. V is TRBV29-1 and J is TRBJ2-3; a weak D match, TRBD2 (5 bases). CDR3 length: 13 amino acids. V was cut by 7 bases and J by 2 bases, with 13 bases left in between. The germline gives CDR1 SQVTM, CDR2 ANQGSEA. CDR3 residues: CSAGLEHTDTQYF. The CDR3 DNA reads TGCAGCGCCGGACTGGAGCACACAGATACGCAGTATTTT.

This rearrangement joins TRBV12-2 to TRBJ2-5; the table's D call of TRBD1 was not tested on the DNA. TRBV12-2 is a recognized pseudogene. The CDR3 is made up of 16 amino acids. The chain's CDR3 is CASRSDRGGSQETQYF. The CDR3, as DNA: TGTGCAAGTCGCTCCGACAGGGGCGGGTCACAAGAGACCCAGTACTTC.